The entry below gives a single T cell receptor beta chain sequence along with its context. This clonotype was detected many times. The antigen it binds to is not known. No clone much larger than this one lies a single base away; base qualities are absent. The sample comes from a study of T-cell reconstitution after alpha-beta-depleted transplantation in children (dated by TCRdb to 2016 to 2018). Regarding the study in general: T-cell immune reconstitution after TCRalphabeta/CD19-depleted allogeneic hematopoietic cell transplantation in children was quantitatively tracked in the study by means of TCR repertoire profiling. Overall study outcomes, separate from this receptor: Over subsequent months, a decline in hyperexpanded clone frequencies was noted, and after one year, T-cell counts and TCRbeta diversity were mostly ascribed to newly produced T cells. In some patients, high TCRbeta diversity at day 60 was attributed to recipient T cells and intrathymic progenitors that had survived conditioning. Apparently early alphabetaT-cell count recovery about two months after transplant reportedly relied on only several hundred rapidly expanded clones derived from non-depleted graft cells.

The library relied on PCR. For sequencing, an Illumina HiSeq 2500 was employed. TCR library preparation used molecular barcoding, with unique molecular identifiers applied to normalize quantification of the TCRbeta repertoire. TCRdb trimmed public reads at Q25 via fastp, called clones via MiXCR and kept in-frame beta chains. Merged by CDR3 protein, the rows form single entries marked with the most common genes and DNA. Across this sample there are 150,000 to 250,000 distinct CDR3 sequences, with 5.5% to 7% seen only once. The top ten hold about 4.3% of the sample. Reading the label with the study, this specimen's treatment or condition is: allogeneic hematopoietic cell transplantation with graft depleted of TCRalphabeta T cells and CD19 B cells. The transplant recipients were children given TCRalphabeta/CD19-depleted allogeneic hematopoietic cell grafts. The sequence was obtained from a girl under three years old with combined immunodeficiency, due to receive a stem cell transplant. The specimen was PBMCs, collected before TCRalphabeta/CD19-depleted stem cell transplant.

The nucleotide sequence is TGTGCCAGCAGCCAAGCAGTTGCGGGACCCAGCACAGATACGCAGTATTTT. Translated, this is CASSQAVAGPSTDTQYF. The chain is made from TRBV3-1 and TRBJ2-3; perhaps TRBD2 is the D gene, with 6 bases matching. The junction shows trimming of 1 base on V and 0 bases on J, plus 14 bases between the germline ends. From the cysteine up to the phenylalanine, the CDR3 has a length of 17 residues. The entry retains the CDR3 DNA only, 51 bases that are in frame from base 1. According to the germline V gene (reference sequence), CDR1 reads LGHDT and CDR2 reads YNNKEL.